The next 20 T cell receptor beta chains were all read from a single sample in a study of blood T cell repertoires in COVID-19 (dated by TCRdb to the early 2020s). The method behind the library was the immunoSEQ multiplex PCR assay. TCRdb retrieved this table from immuneACCESS and kept in-frame rearrangements only. Not all clones are present; in checked studies, unresolved V genes account for under half, and no reason is known for the remainder. This sample has more than 250,000 clones in its table, and about 90% of those were observed once. The ten largest make up about 1.7% of the sample. The sample comprised PBMCs or T cells enriched from blood (not recorded which). All receptors come from a young woman with acute COVID-19.

The table lists this clone with a count of one. J is TRBJ2-3 and V is TRBV27, with 11 bases lining up with TRBD2. After removal of 5 bases from V and 2 bases from J, the junction contained 12 bases not matched to a gene. Germline CDR1 and CDR2: MNHEY and SMNVEV (reference sequence). The CDR3 extends over 18 amino acids. CDR3 DNA sequence: TGTGCCAGCAGTCCCCGTACTAGCGGGAGACCCTCCACAGATACGCAGTATTTT. This sequence encodes CASSPRTSGRPSTDTQYF.

The rearrangement links TRBV5-1 to TRBJ2-5, with D tentatively TRBD2 (6 bases). Trimming pared 0 bases from V and 1 base from J, leaving 10 bases between. From germline, CDR1 is SGHRS and CDR2 YFSETQ. The CDR3 loop spans 15 amino acids. CDR3 DNA sequence: TGCGCCAGCAGCTTGGAGGGCGGGACCCAAGAGACCCAGTACTTC. Amino acids: CASSLEGGTQETQYF.

The V gene is TRBV28, the J gene TRBJ2-5; the match to TRBD2 covers 7 bases. The junction had 12 bases not matched to a gene; V was cut back by 3 bases and J by 2 bases. From germline, CDR1 is MDHEN and CDR2 SYDVKM. The CDR3 has 17 residues. This CDR3 reads CASSFFREAKLQETQYF. Here the CDR3 DNA reads TGTGCCAGCAGTTTTTTTCGGGAGGCTAAGCTACAAGAGACCCAGTACTTC.

The J gene is TRBJ1-3, the V gene TRBV9, with a tentative D call TRBD1 (5 bases). This CDR3 spans 14 amino acids. Trimming left V 0 bases short and J 4 bases short, with 8 bases between. CDR1 is SGDLS, CDR2 YYNGEE, per germline. CDR3 sequence: CASSVAGYGNTIYF. CDR3 nucleotides: TGTGCCAGCAGCGTAGCAGGGTACGGAAACACCATATATTTT.

The CDR3 DNA sequence: TGCAGTGCTAGTAATCCGGGACTAGCGAATTACAATGAGCAGTTCTTC. Translating it yields CSASNPGLANYNEQFF. The genes are TRBV20-1 and TRBJ2-1, with 10 bases matching TRBD2. The CDR3 sequence is 16 residues long. The germline gives CDR1 DFQATT, CDR2 SNEGSKA (reference sequence). With V trimmed by 3 bases and J by 4 bases, 9 bases remained unmatched.

The chain joins TRBV13 to TRBJ2-2, with 8 bases fitting TRBD2. There are 14 residues in the CDR3. V lost 10 bases to trimming and J lost 2 bases; unmatched junction nucleotides: 6. The V gene's germline CDR1 is PRHDT and CDR2 FYEKMQ (reference sequence). CDR3 in amino acids: CATSTSGNTGELFF. CDR3 DNA sequence: TGTGCCACCTCAACTAGCGGAAACACCGGGGAGCTGTTTTTT.

The chain links TRBV7-3 to TRBJ2-7; 7 bases fit TRBD1. J gave up 0 bases and V 5 bases, and 7 bases lay outside the gene matches. Germline CDR1 and CDR2: SGHTA and FQGTGA. This CDR3 region has 15 residues. This chain's CDR3 is CASSLQGVGSYEQYF. CDR3 coding DNA: TGTGCCAGCAGCCTCCAGGGGGTCGGCTCCTACGAGCAGTACTTC.

This clone was seen a single time. The chain combines TRBV6-2 or TRBV6-3 with TRBJ2-1; a weak D match, TRBD1 (5 bases). The CDR3 has 16 amino acids. Germline CDR1 is MNHEY and CDR2 is SVGEGT. The germline V and J ends were trimmed by 0 bases and 5 bases, with 14 bases remaining between them. Here the CDR3 reads CASSYSIRDVHNEQFF. DNA for the CDR3: TGTGCCAGCAGTTACTCGATCAGGGATGTCCACAATGAGCAGTTCTTC.

This clone was counted a few times. The chain is built from TRBV18 and TRBJ2-4, with TRBD2 matching over 11 bases. The CDR3 consists of 15 residues. Germline assignment: CDR1 KGHSH and CDR2 LQKENI. V lost 4 bases and J lost 3; bases outside the gene matches: 2. CDR3 nucleotide sequence: TGTGCCAGCTCACTGACTAGCGGGGTCAAAAACATTCAGTACTTC. It yields the protein CASSLTSGVKNIQYF. Supplemented by reference TRBV18 and TRBJ2-4, the full variable domain reads NAGVMQNPRHLVRRRGQEARLRCSPMKGHSHVYWYRQLPEEGLKFMVYLQKENIIDESGMPKERFSAEFPKEGPSILRIQQVVRGDSAAYFCASSLTSGVKNIQYFGAGTRLSVL.

The chain links TRBV2 to TRBJ2-3, with a weak D call TRBD2 (6 bases). Trimming pared 1 base from V and 6 bases from J, leaving 20 bases between. The CDR3 runs to 17 residues. The germline V gene encodes CDR1 SNHLY and CDR2 FYNNEI. The CDR3 is CASSEEAGRYFGDTQYF. In DNA form, the CDR3 reads TGTGCCAGCAGTGAAGAAGCGGGCCGCTACTTCGGGGATACGCAGTATTTT.

With regard to this clone: The junction does not match germline at one end; this may be a read error. The chain uses TRBV10-1 and TRBJ1-2; 11 bases fit TRBD1. The germline V gene encodes CDR1 WNHNN and CDR2 SYGVQD (reference sequence). CDR3 length: 13 amino acids. CDR3 sequence: CASSPRTGGGKAF. CDR3 nucleotide sequence: TGCGCCAGCAGTCCCAGGACAGGGGGCGGGAAGGCCTTC.

The V call is TRBV28, the J call TRBJ1-2; no clear D. Trimming pared 6 bases from V and 4 bases from J, leaving 15 bases between. This CDR3 has 14 residues. Germline lookup yields CDR1 MDHEN and CDR2 SYDVKM. Here the CDR3 DNA reads TGTGCCAGCAGCGTCACCCAGTCAACCTATGGCTACACCTTC. Translation: CASSVTQSTYGYTF.

The gene calls are TRBV19 and TRBJ2-2; a weak D match, TRBD2 (6 bases). The CDR3 loop spans 16 amino acids. V was shortened by 7 bases and J by 2 bases, with 17 bases between the two germline ends. Per the germline V gene, CDR1 is LNHDA and CDR2 is SQIVND (reference sequence). The CDR3 loop reads CASTAALGGNTGELFF. The CDR3 bases are TGTGCCAGTACCGCTGCACTGGGGGGTAACACCGGGGAGCTGTTTTTT.

The J gene is TRBJ2-5, the V gene TRBV4-1, with a tentative D call TRBD1 (5 bases). The length of the CDR3 is 15 residues. V dropped 1 base and J dropped 8 bases, with 17 bases sitting between them. Germline assignment: CDR1 MGHRA and CDR2 YSYEKL. The CDR3 loop is CASSQGTPARETQYF. CDR3 DNA: TGCGCCAGCAGCCAAGGGACACCTGCTCGTGAAACCCAGTACTTC.

The chain uses TRBV6-2 or TRBV6-3 and TRBJ2-7; TRBD1 matches at 9 bases. The CDR3 contains 15 residues. Germline V gene lookup returns CDR1 MNHEY and CDR2 SVGEGT. The V segment lost 2 bases and the J segment 4 bases; nucleotides outside the gene matches: 6. CDR3 in DNA: TGTGCCAGCAGTTACCGGGACAGGGTGGGATACGAGCAGTACTTC. This translates into CASSYRDRVGYEQYF.

The genes are TRBV18 and TRBJ2-2, with 8 bases identical to TRBD2. Germline V lookup: CDR1 KGHSH, CDR2 LQKENI. The ends lost 2 bases at V and 0 bases at J; junction bases unmatched: 5. This CDR3 is built from 17 residues. The CDR3 nucleotides read TGTGCCAGCTCACCAAGCACTAGCGGAACGAACACCGGGGAGCTGTTTTTT. This codes for CASSPSTSGTNTGELFF.

This chain links TRBV19 with TRBJ1-2; 8 nucleotides align to TRBD1. The CDR3 covers 15 residues. J lost 2 bases, V lost 6 bases, and 8 bases had no gene match. Per germline, CDR1 LNHDA and CDR2 SQIVND (reference sequence). The CDR3 protein is CASSLDRGLNYGYTF. DNA for the CDR3: TGTGCCAGTAGCCTAGACAGGGGACTAAACTATGGCTACACCTTC.

This rearrangement joins TRBV7-8 to TRBJ2-2; 8 positions match TRBD1. Germline CDR1 and CDR2: SGHVS and FQNEAQ. Germline trimming cut 5 bases from V and 3 bases from J; bases unmatched to any gene: 2. The CDR3 runs to 14 residues. The CDR3 here is CASSLDRDTGELFF. The DNA of the CDR3 is TGTGCCAGCAGCCTGGACAGGGACACCGGGGAGCTGTTTTTT.

This rearrangement joins TRBV13 to TRBJ2-7, with D hard to call. Trimming took 2 bases from V and 1 from J, leaving 9 bases between them. Germline lookup yields CDR1 PRHDT and CDR2 FYEKMQ (reference sequence). CDR3 length: 14 residues. CDR3 nucleotide sequence: TGTGCCAGCAGCTTAATGAGTAAGTCCTACGAGCAGTACTTC. It encodes CASSLMSKSYEQYF.

The chain uses TRBV11-2 and TRBJ2-1, with 9 bases matching TRBD1. CDR1 and CDR2 from the germline V gene are SGHAT and FQNNGV. CDR3 length: 19 residues. Germline trimming cut 5 bases from V and 6 bases from J; bases unmatched to any gene: 20. The CDR3 DNA is TGTGCCAGCAGCCCCTTTTGGCCGGAAACGGGACAGGGAACCAATGAGCAGTTCTTC. Protein product: CASSPFWPETGQGTNEQFF.